A single sample is the source of the 17 T cell receptor beta chains below, sequenced in a study of siplizumab effects on memory and regulatory T cells. Clones were read by immunoSEQ multiplex PCR, and TCRdb kept only the in-frame ones, dropping some. The table includes 80,000 to 130,000 clones, more than 85% detected once. The sample was CD4+ T cells sorted from blood. These receptors came from a human donor in good health. Some clones in this sample may be carry-over from other donors' samples.

The chain has TRBV6-1 and TRBJ1-3; D remains ambiguous. This CDR3 is built from 13 residues. CDR1 and CDR2 from the germline V gene are MNHNS and SASEGT. Trimming removed 6 bases from V and 0 bases from J, with 6 bases in between. CDR3 in amino acids: CASRQFSGNTIYF. For the CDR3, the DNA is TGTGCCAGCAGGCAATTCTCTGGAAACACCATATATTTT.

V and J are TRBV19 and TRBJ1-5, with D possibly matching TRBD1 (5 bases). Germline V gene sequence: CDR1 LNHDA, CDR2 SQIVND (reference sequence). The CDR3 totals 17 residues. Trimming removed 5 bases at V and 2 bases at J, with 19 bases between. This CDR3 is CASSLRAWGIGNQPQHF. CDR3 DNA: TGTGCCAGTAGTCTACGCGCTTGGGGGATCGGCAATCAGCCCCAGCATTTT.

The rearrangement joins TRBV10-3 to TRBJ2-7; D is ambiguous. This CDR3 has 15 amino acids. V lost 2 bases to trimming and J lost 0 bases, with 11 bases between them. CDR1 and CDR2 (germline): ENHRY, SYGVKD. CDR3 bases: TGTGCCATCAGTGAGCCGTCGCTGGGCTCCTACGAGCAGTACTTC. Its translation is CAISEPSLGSYEQYF.

This rearrangement joins TRBV5-1 to TRBJ2-5, with unresolved D. The DNA end lines up better with TRBJ2-7; the J call may be wrong. Per germline, CDR1 SGHRS and CDR2 YFSETQ. The length of the CDR3 is 13 residues. The CDR3 sequence is CASSLDGNYEQYF. Written as DNA, the CDR3 is TGCGCCAGCAGCTTGGACGGTAACTACGAGCAGTACTTC.

The chain links TRBV5-4 to TRBJ2-5; 8 bases are a match to TRBD1. CDR3 size: 15 residues. Germline V lookup: CDR1 SGHNT, CDR2 YYREEE (reference sequence). Germline trimming cut 0 bases from V and 4 bases from J; bases unmatched to any gene: 5. The CDR3 loop reads CASSLGQGAAETQYF. The CDR3 DNA reads TGTGCCAGCAGCTTGGGGCAGGGGGCCGCAGAGACCCAGTACTTC.

This chain connects TRBV6-6 to TRBJ2-7; D ambiguous. The CDR3 consists of 13 residues. Trimming removed 2 bases from V and 4 bases from J, with 9 bases in between. Per germline, CDR1 MNHNY and CDR2 SVGAGI (reference sequence). CDR3 sequence: CASSYDGVYEQYF. In DNA form, the CDR3 reads TGTGCCAGCAGTTACGACGGCGTTTACGAGCAGTACTTC.

This clone was found a few times. CDR3 bases: TGTGCCAGCAGCCCAGACTGGAGTGAGCAGTTCTTC. Translated: CASSPDWSEQFF. The rearrangement joins TRBV5-4 to TRBJ2-1; D remains ambiguous. V dropped 4 bases and J dropped 9 bases, with 11 bases sitting between them. CDR1 is SGHNT, CDR2 YYREEE, per germline (reference sequence). The CDR3 extends over 12 amino acids.

As DNA, the CDR3 is TGTGCCAGCAGTTATTCTTCCTACACCGGGGAGCTGTTTTTT. Translating it yields CASSYSSYTGELFF. The V gene is TRBV6-6, the J gene TRBJ2-2, with D unresolved. CDR3 length equals 14 residues. Between the trimmed V and J ends, which lost 3 bases and 3 bases, there was a span of 8 bases. Germline CDR1 and CDR2: MNHNY and SVGAGI (reference sequence).

The rearrangement joins TRBV27 to TRBJ2-1, with D unresolved. This CDR3 is built from 11 residues. Germline V gene sequence: CDR1 MNHEY, CDR2 SMNVEV (reference sequence). Trimming stripped 4 bases from V and 5 bases from J, with 3 bases between. The CDR3 sequence is CASSYHNEQFF. CDR3 DNA: TGTGCCAGCAGTTACCACAATGAGCAGTTCTTC.

The gene calls are TRBV4-1 and TRBJ2-5; perhaps TRBD2 as D (5 bases). Between the trimmed V and J ends, which lost 0 bases and 1 base, there was a span of 15 bases. There are 17 residues in the CDR3. CDR1 is MGHRA and CDR2 is YSYEKL in the germline V gene. The CDR3 is CASSQDSRAGLQETQYF. The CDR3 bases are TGCGCCAGCAGCCAAGATTCACGCGCGGGCCTCCAAGAGACCCAGTACTTC.

DNA of the CDR3: TGTGCCAGCAGCTTTCGAGGTGGGAGGGGTTACGAGCAGTACTTC. This encodes CASSFRGGRGYEQYF. V and J are TRBV7-3 and TRBJ2-7, with TRBD2 matching over 7 bases. Germline values: CDR1 SGHTA, CDR2 FQGTGA. Trimming at V came to 3 bases and at J to 4 bases, leaving 9 bases not matched to a gene. This CDR3 is 15 amino acids long.

The genes are TRBV6-6 and TRBJ2-7; D is unresolved. Germline CDR1 reads MNHNY; CDR2 reads SVGAGI (reference sequence). Trimming shortened V by 0 bases and J by 5 bases, and 5 bases separated the two germline ends. The CDR3 sequence is 12 residues long. CDR3 coding DNA: TGTGCCAGCAGTTACTCGAACCACGAGCAGTACTTC. Translated, it gives CASSYSNHEQYF.

The chain links TRBV19 to TRBJ2-3; D gene ambiguous. Trimming shortened V by 2 bases and J by 5 bases, and 8 bases separated the two germline ends. The CDR3 loop spans 13 amino acids. Germline lookup yields CDR1 LNHDA and CDR2 SQIVND (reference sequence). The chain's CDR3 is CASSIQVRDTQYF. The CDR3 bases are TGTGCCAGTAGTATACAGGTTCGAGATACGCAGTATTTT.

The chain couples TRBV6-5 to TRBJ2-7; 11 nucleotides align to TRBD1. V lost 6 bases and J lost 0; bases outside the gene matches: 4. Looked up from germline, CDR1 is MNHEY and CDR2 is SVGAGI. This CDR3 contains 15 residues. In nucleotides, the CDR3 is TGTGCCAGCAGGAAAGGGACAGGGGGCTCCTACGAGCAGTACTTC. It encodes CASRKGTGGSYEQYF.

This chain uses TRBV2 with TRBJ2-3, with D possibly TRBD2 on 5 matching bases. V lost 5 bases, J lost 0 bases, and 15 bases lay in between. Germline CDR1 is SNHLY and CDR2 is FYNNEI. The CDR3 loop spans 16 amino acids. The CDR3 region is CASSSSIQRSTDTQYF. CDR3 DNA sequence: TGTGCCAGCAGTTCCTCTATACAGCGGAGCACAGATACGCAGTATTTT.

This chain connects TRBV7-8 to TRBJ2-2; D could derive from TRBD1 or TRBD2 (5 bases each). The CDR3 is made up of 16 amino acids. Germline CDR1 SGHVS, CDR2 FQNEAQ. Trimming left V 4 bases short and J 0 bases short, with 12 bases between. CDR3 region: CASSSGTQANTGELFF. Written as DNA, the CDR3 is TGTGCCAGCAGCTCCGGGACCCAAGCGAACACCGGGGAGCTGTTTTTT.

The chain employs TRBV6-1 and TRBJ2-3; 7 nucleotides line up with TRBD1. V lost 6 bases and J lost 5; bases outside the gene matches: 11. In germline, CDR1 is MNHNS, CDR2 SASEGT. The CDR3 spans 15 residues. CDR3 loop: CASRRQGLKGDTQYF. The CDR3 region has the DNA TGTGCCAGCAGGAGACAGGGCCTAAAGGGAGATACGCAGTATTTT.